The entry that follows covers one T cell receptor beta chain sequence. Germline lookup yields CDR1 ENHRY and CDR2 SYGVKD. The V gene lost 3 bases and the J gene lost 3 bases, with 8 bases spanning the gap. There are 13 residues in the CDR3. The data stem from a study of cytomegalovirus exposure and HLA in healthy donors. Sequencing was performed with immunoSEQ multiplex PCR; in TCRdb, only in-frame clones are kept and a portion is missing. The sample includes just under 75,000 clones, around 94% seen only once; the top ten take roughly 3%. Specimen: PBMCs. This clonotype was sampled from a woman under 30 in good health and CMV-seropositive. The chain couples TRBV10-3 to TRBJ2-5; the D gene is possibly TRBD1 (5 bases). CDR3 bases: TGTGCCATCAGTGACGGCAGGGAAGAGACCCAGTACTTC. Protein: CAISDGREETQYF.